The 26 T cell receptor beta chains below come from one sample, sequenced in a study of T cell repertoires in cytomegalovirus infection. TCRdb independently ran MiXCR on the reads; one entry per CDR3 protein. The sample holds 150,000 to 200,000 distinct CDR3 sequences, 25% to 30% seen once. The source material was PBMCs. These receptor sequences come from a human donor in good health (CMV status not recorded). Some clones in this sample may be carry-over from other donors' samples.

The gene calls are TRBV5-6 and TRBJ2-6, with 11 nucleotides matching TRBD1. CDR3 size: 18 residues. V gave up 4 bases and J gave up 1 base; unmatched junction bases: 7. Germline loops: CDR1 SGHDT, CDR2 YYEEEE. The CDR3 is CASSLRDRGISGANVLTF. Here the CDR3 DNA reads TGTGCCAGCAGCCTCCGGGACAGGGGGATTTCTGGGGCCAACGTCCTGACTTTC.

The J gene is TRBJ2-5, the V gene TRBV12-3 or TRBV12-4; D may be TRBD1 (6 bases). The CDR3 is 13 amino acids. V was pared by 6 bases and J by 5 bases, with 13 bases between. The CDR3 is CASSIGGVETQYF. CDR3 bases: TGTGCCAGCAGCATAGGGGGAGTGGAGACCCAGTACTTC.

There are a few counts of this clonotype. V gene TRBV11-2 combines with J gene TRBJ2-1; D gene uncertain. Germline V gives CDR1 SGHAT, CDR2 FQNNGV. This CDR3 has 13 amino acids. The ends were cut back, 5 bases at V and 0 bases at J, with 5 bases in the middle. The CDR3 DNA reads TGTGCCAGCAGCCCAGGCTCCTACAATGAGCAGTTCTTC. Its translation is CASSPGSYNEQFF.

CDR3 bases: TGCAGTGCTAGACCTCCCGGGACAGGTGATTTCGGTTCACCCCTCCACTTT. Protein sequence: CSARPPGTGDFGSPLHF. The V call is TRBV20-1, the J call TRBJ1-6; 8 nucleotides line up with TRBD1. The CDR3 loop spans 17 amino acids. V shed 2 bases and J 9 bases; nucleotides not matched to a gene: 15. Germline CDR1 DFQATT, CDR2 SNEGSKA (reference sequence).

This clonotype was picked up a small number of times. This chain joins TRBV11-2 and TRBJ1-2; the match to TRBD1 covers 9 bases. Germline CDR1 is SGHAT and CDR2 is FQNNGV. V shed 4 bases and J 4 bases; nucleotides not matched to a gene: 7. The CDR3 covers 15 residues. The CDR3 region has the DNA TGTGCCAGCAGCTCCCAACCGACAGGGGGCTATGGCTACACCTTC. It is translated as CASSSQPTGGYGYTF.

There are a few counts of this clonotype. The chain links TRBV28 to TRBJ1-1; 7 bases line up with TRBD1. The V gene's germline CDR1 is MDHEN and CDR2 SYDVKM. The J segment lost 3 bases and the V segment lost 4 bases, leaving 5 bases of the junction unmatched. This CDR3 is 14 amino acids long. The CDR3 is CASSSRDRDTEAFF. As DNA, the CDR3 is TGTGCCAGCAGTTCTCGGGACAGAGACACTGAAGCTTTCTTT.

This clonotype was detected only once. One base away lies a much larger clone, so this may be a sequencing read error. The rearrangement links TRBV7-8 to TRBJ2-2; 7 bases are shared with TRBD1. The CDR3 extends over 18 amino acids. From germline, CDR1 is SGHVS and CDR2 FQNEAQ. CDR3 in DNA: TGTGCCGGCAGCTTATACCGGGACAGTGGCGCGAACACCGGGGAGCTGTTTTTT. The encoded protein is CAGSLYRDSGANTGELFF. Based on the CDR3 plus reference TRBV7-8 and TRBJ2-2, the full variable domain is GAGVSQSPRYKVAKRGQDVALRCDPISGHVSLFWYQQALGQGPEFLTYFQNEAQLDKSGLPSDRFFAERPEGSVSTLKIQRTQQEDSAVYLCAGSLYRDSGANTGELFFGEGSRLTVL.

There are a few counts of this clonotype. The chain uses TRBV20-1 and TRBJ1-2; 7 bases are shared with TRBD1. The CDR3 is made up of 13 amino acids. The germline V gene encodes CDR1 DFQATT and CDR2 SNEGSKA (reference sequence). Trimming at V came to 6 bases and at J to 6 bases, leaving 10 bases not matched to a gene. The CDR3 region has the DNA TGCAGTGCCTCAGACAGGGAGGTAGATGGCTACACCTTC. Residues: CSASDREVDGYTF.

The chain recombines TRBV7-8 with TRBJ1-1, with TRBD1 matching 11 bases. Germline CDR1 reads SGHVS; CDR2 reads FQNEAQ. J lost 3 bases, V lost 1 base, and 10 bases had no gene match. The CDR3 sequence is 18 residues long. The CDR3 DNA reads TGTGCCAGCAGCTTAGTGGGAGGACAGGGGGCTTGGGACACTGAAGCTTTCTTT. It encodes CASSLVGGQGAWDTEAFF. Looking up the rest from reference TRBV7-8 and TRBJ1-1 gives the full variable domain: GAGVSQSPRYKVAKRGQDVALRCDPISGHVSLFWYQQALGQGPEFLTYFQNEAQLDKSGLPSDRFFAERPEGSVSTLKIQRTQQEDSAVYLCASSLVGGQGAWDTEAFFGQGTRLTVV.

This clonotype was recorded many times. V gene TRBV7-2 combines with J gene TRBJ1-1; D gene ambiguous. The CDR3 runs 14 residues. Looked up from germline, CDR1 is SGHTA and CDR2 is FQGNSA. Trimming stripped 5 bases from V and 2 bases from J, with 12 bases between. The CDR3 sequence: CASSHRPTNTEAFF. CDR3 coding DNA: TGTGCCAGCAGCCACCGACCGACTAACACTGAAGCTTTCTTT. Variable domain in full (rest from reference TRBV7-2 and TRBJ1-1): GAGVSQSPSNKVTEKGKDVELRCDPISGHTALYWYRQSLGQGLEFLIYFQGNSAPDKSGLPSDRFSAERTGGSVSTLTIQRTQQEDSAVYLCASSHRPTNTEAFFGQGTRLTVV.

The chain combines TRBV7-2 with TRBJ1-1; TRBD1 might be the D (5 bases). CDR1 SGHTA and CDR2 FQGNSA come from the germline V gene. The CDR3 consists of 14 residues. The V end lost 1 base, the J end lost 3 bases, and 9 bases lay between the germline ends. For the CDR3, the DNA is TGTGCCAGCAGCTTAGGGGGGAGTTACACTGAAGCTTTCTTT. Amino acid sequence: CASSLGGSYTEAFF.

The V gene is TRBV19, the J gene TRBJ2-1; TRBD2 might be the D (6 bases). V dropped 2 bases and J dropped 8 bases, with 22 bases sitting between them. CDR1 is LNHDA and CDR2 is SQIVND in the germline V gene (reference sequence). The CDR3 has 17 residues. Here the CDR3 DNA reads TGTGCCAGTAGTATACTTTCGTTCGGGGCGGGGTCCGATGAGCAGTTCTTC. It is translated as CASSILSFGAGSDEQFF.

Ten or more counts support this clonotype. The rearrangement uses TRBV7-9 and TRBJ2-1, with 10 bases identical to TRBD1. With V trimmed by 3 bases and J by 5 bases, 4 bases remained unmatched. The CDR3 has 15 residues. Per the germline V gene, CDR1 is SEHNR and CDR2 is FQNEAQ (reference sequence). CDR3 amino acids: CASSFPGTGDNEQFF. The CDR3 nucleotides read TGTGCCAGCAGCTTCCCCGGGACAGGGGACAATGAGCAGTTCTTC.

This clonotype was picked up many times. This chain's CDR3 is CASSLTGDNSPLHF. The DNA of the CDR3 is TGTGCCAGCAGCTTAACAGGGGATAATTCACCCCTCCACTTT. V and J are TRBV7-2 and TRBJ1-6; 7 nucleotides align to TRBD1. The CDR3 loop spans 14 amino acids. Germline CDR1 is SGHTA and CDR2 is FQGNSA. The J segment lost 5 bases and the V segment lost 2 bases, leaving 0 bases of the junction unmatched.

The chain couples TRBV7-3 to TRBJ2-7; 8 bases are shared with TRBD2. The length of the CDR3 is 15 residues. Germline lookup yields CDR1 SGHTA and CDR2 FQGTGA. V trimming: 2 bases; J trimming: 2 bases; junction bases outside the gene matches: 5. CDR3 in DNA: TGTGCCAGCAGCTTATTCCGGGGGGGAACCTACGAGCAGTACTTC. Translating it yields CASSLFRGGTYEQYF.

The chain is built from TRBV11-2 and TRBJ1-3; D is ambiguous. Germline V gene sequence: CDR1 SGHAT, CDR2 FQNNGV. The CDR3 is made up of 15 amino acids. Trimming cost V 3 bases and J 2 bases, with 11 bases left between them. The CDR3 DNA is TGTGCCAGCAGCTTTGACCCTTTGGCTGGAAACACCATATATTTT. It yields the protein CASSFDPLAGNTIYF.

This clonotype was detected a few times. The V and J genes are TRBV2 and TRBJ2-7, with 12 nucleotides matching TRBD1. CDR1 SNHLY and CDR2 FYNNEI come from the germline V gene. The CDR3 totals 16 residues. Trimming cost V 1 base and J 1 base; bases outside gene matches: 2. CDR3 DNA sequence: TGTGCCAGCAGTGAAGGGGACAGGGGGCAGTCCTACGAGCAGTACTTC. Translation gives CASSEGDRGQSYEQYF. Together with reference TRBV2 and TRBJ2-7, the CDR3 gives the full variable domain: EPEVTQTPSHQVTQMGQEVILRCVPISNHLYFYWYRQILGQKVEFLVSFYNNEISEKSEIFDDQFSVERPDGSNFTLKIRSTKLEDSAMYFCASSEGDRGQSYEQYFGPGTRLTVT.

This clonotype was observed a few times. The J gene is TRBJ1-1, the V gene TRBV6-1; maybe TRBD1 (6 bases). CDR3 length: 16 residues. The V end was cut by 2 bases, the J end by 5 bases, with 18 bases between. Germline CDR1 reads MNHNS; CDR2 reads SASEGT. The CDR3 sequence is CASSENERRGTTEAFF. CDR3 DNA sequence: TGTGCCAGCAGTGAAAATGAGCGAAGGGGGACGACTGAAGCTTTCTTT.

This clonotype has a count of ten or more. The chain recombines TRBV7-3 with TRBJ1-1, with TRBD1 as a possible D gene (5 bases). Deletions cut 2 bases from V and 0 bases from J, with 13 bases between. CDR3 size: 16 residues. The germline gives CDR1 SGHTA, CDR2 FQGTGA. The CDR3 sequence is CASSLGTPDLNTEAFF. The CDR3 DNA is TGTGCCAGCAGCTTAGGGACGCCGGATTTGAACACTGAAGCTTTCTTT.

This sequence joins TRBV7-2 and TRBJ1-2; no clear D. Germline V lookup: CDR1 SGHTA, CDR2 FQGNSA. This CDR3 is 14 amino acids long. Deletions cut 5 bases from V and 1 base from J, with 11 bases between. The CDR3 protein is CASSRPAVNYGYTF. The CDR3 DNA is TGTGCCAGCAGCCGACCGGCAGTTAACTATGGCTACACCTTC.

This clonotype was recorded many times. This chain joins TRBV11-3 and TRBJ1-5, with D possibly TRBD1 on 6 matching bases. The CDR3 is made up of 15 amino acids. From germline, CDR1 is SGHNT and CDR2 YENEEA. The V end was cut by 2 bases, the J end by 5 bases, with 13 bases between. This CDR3 reads CASSLRAGADQPQHF. The CDR3, as DNA: TGTGCCAGCAGCTTAAGGGCAGGGGCGGATCAGCCCCAGCATTTT.

The chain couples TRBV12-3 or TRBV12-4 to TRBJ2-2; TRBD1 or TRBD2 may be the D gene (6 bases each). The CDR3 has 16 residues. Trimming took 1 base from V and 7 from J, leaving 16 bases between them. The CDR3 region is CASSLVGGQGNGELFF. DNA for the CDR3: TGTGCCAGCAGTTTAGTGGGGGGACAAGGGAACGGGGAGCTGTTTTTT.

The J gene is TRBJ2-2, the V gene TRBV27, with D possibly TRBD1 on 6 matching bases. Trimming pared 5 bases from V and 2 bases from J, leaving 12 bases between. Germline assignment: CDR1 MNHEY and CDR2 SMNVEV (reference sequence). This CDR3 has 15 amino acids. The CDR3 DNA is TGTGCCAGCAGTAAAAGACAGGAAAACACCGGGGAGCTGTTTTTT. It yields the protein CASSKRQENTGELFF.

There are a few counts of this clonotype. The J gene is TRBJ1-5, the V gene TRBV19, with a possible D match to TRBD1 (5 bases). CDR1 and CDR2 (germline): LNHDA, SQIVND (reference sequence). V was shortened by 5 bases and J by 0 bases, with 11 bases between the two germline ends. The CDR3 spans 15 residues. In nucleotides, the CDR3 is TGTGCCAGTAGTCTGACAGCCCTTAGCAATCAGCCCCAGCATTTT. Protein product: CASSLTALSNQPQHF. Filled out from reference TRBV19 and TRBJ1-5, the complete variable domain reads DGGITQSPKYLFRKEGQNVTLSCEQNLNHDAMYWYRQDPGQGLRLIYYSQIVNDFQKGDIAEGYSVSREKKESFPLTVTSAQKNPTAFYLCASSLTALSNQPQHFGDGTRLSIL.

The rearrangement links TRBV4-3 to TRBJ2-4, with TRBD2 matching over 7 bases. Germline V lookup: CDR1 LGHNA, CDR2 YSLEER. This CDR3 has 15 residues. After removal of 0 bases from V and 6 bases from J, the junction contained 5 bases not matched to a gene. In DNA, the CDR3 is TGCGCCAGCAGCCAAGACGGGAGCGGGGTAAACATTCAGTACTTC. It codes for CASSQDGSGVNIQYF.

The chain uses TRBV5-1 and TRBJ2-2; no firm D call. V lost 4 bases to trimming and J lost 0 bases, with 13 bases between them. This CDR3 contains 16 residues. Germline values: CDR1 SGHRS, CDR2 YFSETQ. This chain's CDR3 is CASSRSVAANTGELFF. CDR3 nucleotides: TGCGCCAGCAGCCGGTCTGTAGCCGCGAACACCGGGGAGCTGTTTTTT.